Shown below are 5 T cell receptor beta chains from a single sample sequenced in a study of T cell responses to AZD1222 COVID-19 vaccine. The assay was immunoSEQ multiplex PCR, and TCRdb's table has in-frame clones only and misses some. This table has around 140,000 clones, approximately 85% appearing once. Material: peripheral blood, obtained 28 days after the second dose of the MenACWY control vaccine. These receptors all come from an adult who received the MenACWY meningococcal vaccine as a control.

The gene calls are TRBV18 and TRBJ2-7; D is perhaps TRBD2 (6 bases). V was cut by 5 bases and J by 0 bases, with 11 bases left in between. Germline-derived CDR1 and CDR2 are KGHSH and LQKENI. The CDR3 spans 14 residues. The CDR3: CASSESGASYEQYF. CDR3 DNA sequence: TGTGCCAGCTCAGAATCGGGAGCCTCCTACGAGCAGTACTTC.

The CDR3 region is CASSLLGGEQATNEKLFF. CDR3 sequence (DNA): TGTGCCAGCAGCTTACTCGGTGGAGAGCAAGCAACTAATGAAAAACTGTTTTTT. The J gene is TRBJ1-4, the V gene TRBV11-3; D gene ambiguous. The CDR3 runs 18 residues. V shed 2 bases and J shed 0 bases, with 16 bases lying between them. Germline-derived CDR1 and CDR2 are SGHNT and YENEEA.

This clone occurred once. The chain has TRBV5-1 and TRBJ2-6; 7 bases map to TRBD1. Germline CDR1 is SGHRS and CDR2 is YFSETQ. The CDR3 runs to 15 residues. The ends lost 3 bases at V and 1 base at J; junction bases unmatched: 1. The CDR3 coding sequence is TGCGCCAGCAGCTCGACAGGGTCTGGGGCCAACGTCCTGACTTTC. This codes for CASSSTGSGANVLTF.

The chain is built from TRBV10-2 and TRBJ1-2; D is possibly TRBD1 (5 bases). The CDR3 sequence is 13 residues long. V was cut by 2 bases and J by 4 bases, with 8 bases left in between. Per germline, CDR1 WSHSY and CDR2 SAAADI. The CDR3 DNA reads TGCGCCAGCAGTGAGATGGGGGTCTATGGCTACACCTTC. Amino acid sequence: CASSEMGVYGYTF.

V is TRBV19 and J is TRBJ2-1; D gene ambiguous. The CDR3 consists of 11 residues. Germline V gene data show CDR1 as LNHDA and CDR2 as SQIVND (reference sequence). Trimming shortened V by 5 bases and J by 9 bases, and 8 bases separated the two germline ends. DNA for the CDR3: TGTGCCAGTAGTGGTCAGATTGAGCAGTTCTTC. Translated, it gives CASSGQIEQFF.